Given below is one T cell receptor beta chain in context. The antigen is undetermined. The sample originates from a study of blood T cells in healthy people across ages. Study-wide results and caveats: In these data, TCR beta diversity tracked strongly with naive T cell percentage.

Per germline, CDR1 WSHSY and CDR2 SAAADI. The CDR3 consists of 11 residues. The V and J ends lost 9 bases and 8 bases respectively, with 13 bases between them. The authors ran a second PCR of about 7 to 11 cycles using a sample-barcoded 5' primer and a J-beta primer mix. Samples each returned at least 3 million CDR3-containing paired-end reads. TCRdb redid the calling of the 5' RACE reads with MiXCR, one entry per CDR3 protein. Of about 1.7 million distinct CDR3 sequences listed, roughly 27% are singletons. V usage is TRBV10-2 and J usage is TRBJ1-2; D might be TRBD1 (5 bases). The sequenced sample consisted of blood. The TCR comes from a woman under 40 in good health. The CDR3 DNA reads as TGCGCCAGTACGGGACTTTGGGGCTACACCTTC. Protein product: CASTGLWGYTF.